This T cell receptor (beta chain) comes out of a study of cytomegalovirus exposure and HLA in healthy donors. Findings and caveats of the study: Association of a missense DCLRE1C variant with TCR beta V- and J-gene trimming was reported in a later analysis.

Turning to this clone: Its target is not known.

The CDR3 has 10 residues. The V end lost 9 bases, the J end lost 5 bases, and 8 bases lay between the germline ends. Germline CDR1 and CDR2: SEHNR and FQNEAQ (reference sequence). PCR amplification relied on 60 Vbeta primers (plus 13 Jbeta primers). The table came from immunoSEQ multiplex PCR; TCRdb's copy has only in-frame clones and leaves some out. The data hold approximately 140,000 clones, with about four fifths observed a single time. The chain joins TRBV7-9 to TRBJ2-7; D perhaps matches TRBD1 (5 bases). Material for sequencing was PBMCs. The receptor's source is a man aged 18 to 30 in good health and CMV-seropositive. The CDR3 DNA reads TGTGCCAGTAAAGGGGACGAGCAGTACTTC. This codes for CASKGDEQYF.